This TCR beta chain was obtained from a study of OX40 agonist ivuxolimab in advanced cancers. Study context: Patients were under 90% male with ages roughly 23 to 90, mean about 65. Antecedent anti-PD-1, anti-PD-L1 or anti-CTLA-4 therapy was permissible, with roughly 40% having received some.

Sampling of blood occurred at baseline, cycle 4 day 1, and cycle 7 day 1. Repertoires were generated with immunoSEQ multiplex PCR, while TCRdb's copy carries only in-frame clones and drops some. This table has about 73,000 clones, around 80% appearing once. As for this clone: Its antigen is not identified.

Study-level findings and limits: Some nonresponders likewise displayed low normalized T-cell clonal expansion.

This TCR was sampled from an adult with an advanced solid tumor such as melanoma, head and neck, liver or kidney cancer. The source material was CD4+ or CD8+ T cells sorted from blood, sampled in a trial of the OX40 agonist ivuxolimab.

The CDR3 protein is CASSPDREHYGYTF. In nucleotides, the CDR3 is TGTGCCAGCAGTCCAGACAGGGAGCACTATGGCTACACCTTC. The gene calls are TRBV27 and TRBJ1-2; 7 nucleotides match TRBD1. The CDR3 extends over 14 amino acids. V lost 5 bases to trimming and J lost 3 bases; unmatched junction nucleotides: 6. The germline V gene encodes CDR1 MNHEY and CDR2 SMNVEV (reference sequence).